The rows below give T cell receptor beta chains drawn from one sample of a study of CD8+CD57+ T cells in acquired aplastic anemia. MiXCR, run by TCRdb on the reads, gives a single entry per CDR3 protein. The data show around 200,000 distinct CDR3 sequences, about half seen once. The sequenced material came from sorted CD4+, CD8+, or CD8+CD57+ T cells (not recorded which) from PBMCs. Receptors originate from a human donor with aplastic anemia. CDR3s include the opening cysteine and the closing phenylalanine or tryptophan. D genes are given only for firm matches. Only part of the rows carry a size: once, few, many, or a class if the clone is expanded.

NA	NA	TRBV24-1	13	TRBJ1-1	TGTGCCACCAGTGAAGGGAGGGGCACTGAAGCTTTCTTT	CATSEGRGTEAFF
once	TRBD1	TRBV3-1	17	TRBJ1-1	TGTGCCAGCAGACATATACGACCCGGGACAGGGGGAACTGAAGCTTTCTTT	CASRHIRPGTGGTEAFF
NA	TRBD1	TRBV7-6	15	TRBJ1-1	TGTGCCAGCAGCAGTCGGGACAGCGGGAACACTGAAGCTTTCTTT	CASSSRDSGNTEAFF
NA	NA	TRBV11-2	16	TRBJ1-6	TGTGCCAGCAGCTTAGAGGCAGGGACGCCTAACTCATCCCTCCACTTT	CASSLEAGTPNSSLHF
many	NA	TRBV15	14	TRBJ1-4	TGTGCCACCAGAGCCGGGTCCACTAATGAAAAACTGTTTTTT	CATRAGSTNEKLFF
many	NA	TRBV6-1	13	TRBJ1-1	TGTGCCGGTACAGAAACTTTTAACACTGAAGCTTTCTTT	CAGTETFNTEAFF
NA	TRBD2	TRBV4-1	17	TRBJ2-1	TGCGCCAGCAGCCAAGAAGGACTAGCGGTCTCCTACAATGAGCAGTTCTTC	CASSQEGLAVSYNEQFF
NA	NA	TRBV11-1	16	TRBJ2-3	TGTGCCAGCAGTCCCAACGGAAAGGGGCGCGCAGATACGCAGTATTTT	CASSPNGKGRADTQYF
NA	NA	TRBV10-3	17	TRBJ1-6	TGTGCCATCAGTGAGTCCCACGGGCCGGGGGGGAATTCACCCCTCCACTTT	CAISESHGPGGNSPLHF
many	TRBD1	TRBV6-1	14	TRBJ2-3	TGTGCCAGCAGGACAGGGGGGAGCACAGATACGCAGTATTTT	CASRTGGSTDTQYF
NA	NA	TRBV19	11	TRBJ2-5	TGTGCCAGTAGTACAGGCTACGAGCAGTGCTTC	CASSTGYEQCF
NA	NA	TRBV7-9	13	TRBJ2-3	TGTGCCAGCAGCTTACGCGACACAGATACGCAGTATTTT	CASSLRDTDTQYF
NA	TRBD2	TRBV7-3	17	TRBJ2-2	TGTGCCAGCAGCTCCCCTTCTAGCGGGGGAAACACCGGGGAGCTGTTTTTT	CASSSPSSGGNTGELFF